This TCR beta chain was documented in a study of CD8 T cells in Susac syndrome. Random hexamers were used to reverse transcribe an amount of roughly 0.5 to 1 ug RNA. immunoSEQ multiplex PCR amplified TCR beta CDR3 across 54 Vbeta, 13 Jbeta. TCRdb ran MiXCR on the immunoSEQ multiplex PCR reads and lists one entry per CDR3 protein. This table has approximately 140,000 distinct CDR3 sequences, approximately 95% appearing once. V was shortened by 2 bases and J by 1 base, with 6 bases between the two germline ends. CDR1 DFQATT and CDR2 SNEGSKA come from the germline V gene (reference sequence). The CDR3 has 13 amino acids. Negative isolation was applied to CD8+ and CD4+ T cells, and FACS enrichment was applied to TEMRA cells.

The sequence derives from a human donor in good health. The sample consisted of CD8+ T cells from PBMCs. The rearrangement uses TRBV20-1 and TRBJ1-5; D gene ambiguous. As DNA, the CDR3 is TGCAGTGCTAGATACAAAAGCAATCAGCCCCAGCATTTT. Protein product: CSARYKSNQPQHF.